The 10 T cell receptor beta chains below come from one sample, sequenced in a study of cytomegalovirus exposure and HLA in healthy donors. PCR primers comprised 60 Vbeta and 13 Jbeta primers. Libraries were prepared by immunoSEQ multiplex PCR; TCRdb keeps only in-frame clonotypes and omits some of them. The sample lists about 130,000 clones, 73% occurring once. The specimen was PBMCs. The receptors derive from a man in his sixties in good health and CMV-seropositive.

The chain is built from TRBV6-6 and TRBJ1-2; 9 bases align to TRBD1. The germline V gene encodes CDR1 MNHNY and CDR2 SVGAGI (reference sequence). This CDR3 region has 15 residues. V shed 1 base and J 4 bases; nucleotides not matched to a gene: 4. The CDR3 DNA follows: TGTGCCAGCAGTTACTATGGACAGGGGACCTATGGCTACACCTTC. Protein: CASSYYGQGTYGYTF.

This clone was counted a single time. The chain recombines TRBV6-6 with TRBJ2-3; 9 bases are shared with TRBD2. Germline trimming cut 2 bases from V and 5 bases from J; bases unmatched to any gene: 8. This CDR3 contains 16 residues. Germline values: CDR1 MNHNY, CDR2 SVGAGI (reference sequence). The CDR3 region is CASSYRGGGAVDTQYF. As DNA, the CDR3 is TGTGCCAGCAGTTACCGCGGCGGGGGGGCCGTAGATACGCAGTATTTT.

The CDR3 protein is CASSVNSGTGLGRLMSSGNTIYF. Written as DNA, the CDR3 is TGTGCCAGCAGCGTAAATTCCGGGACAGGGCTTGGTCGATTGATGTCCTCCGGAAACACCATATATTTT. The V gene is TRBV9, the J gene TRBJ1-3, with 9 positions matching TRBD1. The CDR3 has 23 residues. V lost 1 base and J lost 4; bases outside the gene matches: 27. Germline V gives CDR1 SGDLS, CDR2 YYNGEE.

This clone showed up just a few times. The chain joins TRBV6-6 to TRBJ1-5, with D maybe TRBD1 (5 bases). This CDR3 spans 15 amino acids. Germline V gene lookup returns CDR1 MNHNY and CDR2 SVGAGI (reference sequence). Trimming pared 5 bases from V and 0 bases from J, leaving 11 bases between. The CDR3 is CASSDSSYSNQPQHF. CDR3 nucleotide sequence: TGTGCCAGCAGTGACAGCTCATATAGCAATCAGCCCCAGCATTTT.

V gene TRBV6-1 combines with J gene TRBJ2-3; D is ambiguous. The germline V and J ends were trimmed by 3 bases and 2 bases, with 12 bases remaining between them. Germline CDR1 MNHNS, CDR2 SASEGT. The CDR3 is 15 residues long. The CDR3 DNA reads TGTGCCAGCAGTGAGATGGCAGTGTCCACAGATACGCAGTATTTT. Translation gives CASSEMAVSTDTQYF.

This CDR3 is CASSIKLARTDTQYF. CDR3 DNA: TGTGCCAGCAGCATAAAGTTGGCCCGCACAGATACGCAGTATTTT. The chain couples TRBV7-9 to TRBJ2-3, with unresolved D. V lost 5 bases, J lost 1 base, and 13 bases lay in between. The CDR3 runs to 15 residues. In germline, CDR1 is SEHNR, CDR2 FQNEAQ (reference sequence).

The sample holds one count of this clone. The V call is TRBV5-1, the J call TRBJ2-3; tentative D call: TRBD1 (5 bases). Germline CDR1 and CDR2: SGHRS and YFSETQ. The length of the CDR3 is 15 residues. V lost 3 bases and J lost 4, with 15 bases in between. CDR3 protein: CASSWAGKQADTQYF. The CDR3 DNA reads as TGCGCCAGCAGCTGGGCAGGGAAACAGGCAGATACGCAGTATTTT.

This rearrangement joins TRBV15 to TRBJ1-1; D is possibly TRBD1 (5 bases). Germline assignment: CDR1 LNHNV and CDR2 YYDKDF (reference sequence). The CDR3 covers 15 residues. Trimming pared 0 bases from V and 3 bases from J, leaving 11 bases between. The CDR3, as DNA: TGTGCCACCAGCAGAGATCGAGGAGGGGACACTGAAGCTTTCTTT. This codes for CATSRDRGGDTEAFF.

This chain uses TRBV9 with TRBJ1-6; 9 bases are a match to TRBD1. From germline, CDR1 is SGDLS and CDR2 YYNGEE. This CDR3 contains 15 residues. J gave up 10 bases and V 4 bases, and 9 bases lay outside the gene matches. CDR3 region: CASSPGDREGSPLHF. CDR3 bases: TGTGCCAGCAGCCCAGGGGACAGGGAGGGATCACCCCTCCACTTT.

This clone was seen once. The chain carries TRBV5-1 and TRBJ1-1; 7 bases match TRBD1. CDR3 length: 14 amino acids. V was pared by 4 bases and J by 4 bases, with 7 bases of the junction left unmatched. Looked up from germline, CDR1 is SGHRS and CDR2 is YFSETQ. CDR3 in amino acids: CASSAQGESTEAFF. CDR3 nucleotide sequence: TGCGCCAGCAGCGCCCAGGGGGAGAGCACTGAAGCTTTCTTT.